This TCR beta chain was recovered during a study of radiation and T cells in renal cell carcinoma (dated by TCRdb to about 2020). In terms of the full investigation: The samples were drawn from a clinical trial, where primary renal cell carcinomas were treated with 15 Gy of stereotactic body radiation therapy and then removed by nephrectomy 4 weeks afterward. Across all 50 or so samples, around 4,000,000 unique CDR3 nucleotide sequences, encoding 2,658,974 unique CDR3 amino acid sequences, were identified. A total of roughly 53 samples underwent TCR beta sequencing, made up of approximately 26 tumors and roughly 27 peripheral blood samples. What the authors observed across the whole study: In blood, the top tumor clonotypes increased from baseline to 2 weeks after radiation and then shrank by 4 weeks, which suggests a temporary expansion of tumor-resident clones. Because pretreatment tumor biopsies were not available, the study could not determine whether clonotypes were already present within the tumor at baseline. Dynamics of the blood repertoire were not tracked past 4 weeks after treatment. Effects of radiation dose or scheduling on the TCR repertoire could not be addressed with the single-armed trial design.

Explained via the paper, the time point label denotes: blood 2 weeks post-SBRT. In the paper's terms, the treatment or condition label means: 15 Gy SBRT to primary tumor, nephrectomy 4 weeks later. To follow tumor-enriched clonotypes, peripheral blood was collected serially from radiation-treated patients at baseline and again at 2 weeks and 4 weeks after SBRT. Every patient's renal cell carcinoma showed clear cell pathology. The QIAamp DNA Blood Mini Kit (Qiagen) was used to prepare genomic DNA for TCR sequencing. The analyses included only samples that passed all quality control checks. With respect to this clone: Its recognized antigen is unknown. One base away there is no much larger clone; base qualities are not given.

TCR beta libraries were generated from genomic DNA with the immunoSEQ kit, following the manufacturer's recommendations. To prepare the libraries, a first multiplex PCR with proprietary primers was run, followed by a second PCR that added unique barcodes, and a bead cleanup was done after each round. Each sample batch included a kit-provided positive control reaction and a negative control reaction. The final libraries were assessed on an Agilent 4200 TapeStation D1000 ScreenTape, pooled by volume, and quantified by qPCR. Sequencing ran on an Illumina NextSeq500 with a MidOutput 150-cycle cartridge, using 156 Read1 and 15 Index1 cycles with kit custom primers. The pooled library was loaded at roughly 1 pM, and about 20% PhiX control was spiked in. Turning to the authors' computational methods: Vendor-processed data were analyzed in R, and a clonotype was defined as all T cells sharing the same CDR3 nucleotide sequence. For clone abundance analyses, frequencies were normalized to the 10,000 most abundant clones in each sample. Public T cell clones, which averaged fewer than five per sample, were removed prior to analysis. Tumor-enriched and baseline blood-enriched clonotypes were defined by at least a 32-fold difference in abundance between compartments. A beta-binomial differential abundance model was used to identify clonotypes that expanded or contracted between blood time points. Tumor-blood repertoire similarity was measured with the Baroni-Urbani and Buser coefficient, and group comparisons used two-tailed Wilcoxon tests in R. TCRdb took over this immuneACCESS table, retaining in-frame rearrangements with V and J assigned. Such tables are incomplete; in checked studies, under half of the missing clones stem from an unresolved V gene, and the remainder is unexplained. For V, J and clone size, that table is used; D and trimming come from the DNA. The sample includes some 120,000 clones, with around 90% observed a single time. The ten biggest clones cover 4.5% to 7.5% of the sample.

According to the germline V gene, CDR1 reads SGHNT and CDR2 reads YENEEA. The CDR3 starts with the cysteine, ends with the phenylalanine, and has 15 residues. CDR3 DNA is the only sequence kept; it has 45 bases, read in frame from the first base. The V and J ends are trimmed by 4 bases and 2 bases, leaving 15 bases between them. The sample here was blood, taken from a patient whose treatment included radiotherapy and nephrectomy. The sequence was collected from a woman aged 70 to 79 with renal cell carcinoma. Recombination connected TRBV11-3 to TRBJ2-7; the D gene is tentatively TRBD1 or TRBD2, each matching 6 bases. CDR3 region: CASSYIPGATYEQYF. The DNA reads TGTGCCAGCAGCTATATTCCGGGGGCCACCTACGAGCAGTACTTC.